Each of the 8 T cell receptor beta chains below was sequenced from the same sample in a study of T cell repertoires in aging, cancer and after chemotherapy. TRB rearrangements spanning V, D and J were amplified using mixed TRB-A/B primers. MiXCR, run by TCRdb on the multiplex PCR reads, gives a single entry per CDR3 protein. The top ten hold approximately 38% of the sample, which has thousands of distinct CDR3 sequences, roughly 25% seen once. Amplification of TCR beta used genomic DNA extracted from peripheral blood. Source material: blood. These receptors were obtained from a human donor with a solid tumor.

By sample share, this clonotype is medium-sized. J is TRBJ2-2 and V is TRBV27; D may be TRBD1 (6 bases). This CDR3 region has 15 residues. V was pared by 6 bases and J by 0 bases, with 11 bases between. Germline V CDR1 and CDR2: MNHEY, SMNVEV (reference sequence). CDR3 residues: CASRNAGANTGELFF. In nucleotides, the CDR3 is TGTGCCAGCAGGAATGCAGGGGCGAACACCGGGGAGCTGTTTTTT.

By sample share, this clonotype is medium-sized. The J gene is TRBJ2-1, the V gene TRBV6-5, with 12 positions matching TRBD2. This CDR3 contains 17 residues. J lost 0 bases, V lost 5 bases, and 5 bases had no gene match. Germline assignment: CDR1 MNHEY and CDR2 SVGAGI. CDR3 in amino acids: CASSQTSGGTSYNEQFF. The DNA of the CDR3 is TGTGCCAGCAGTCAAACTAGCGGGGGGACCTCCTACAATGAGCAGTTCTTC.

On this clonotype: A much larger clone sits a single nucleotide away, making a read error possible. The rearrangement links TRBV5-5 to TRBJ1-2; no definite D call. The CDR3 loop spans 15 amino acids. V lost 4 bases and J 7 bases, leaving 20 bases between the germline ends. Germline V gives CDR1 SGHKS, CDR2 YYEKEE (reference sequence). The CDR3 spells CASSPGSGQGGGYTF. In DNA form, the CDR3 reads TGTGCCAGCAGCCCCGGGAGTGGGCAAGGAGGTGGCTACACCTTC.

The chain joins TRBV20-1 to TRBJ2-7; 8 nucleotides agree with TRBD2. Trimming removed 0 bases from V and 3 bases from J; junction bases left unmatched: 10. The germline gives CDR1 DFQATT, CDR2 SNEGSKA (reference sequence). This CDR3 comprises 16 residues. CDR3 in DNA: TGCAGTGCTAGAGATATTTACGGGACTAGGATCTACGAGCAGTACTTC. Amino acid sequence: CSARDIYGTRIYEQYF.

In its sample, this clonotype ranks as medium-sized. The chain recombines TRBV6-5 with TRBJ2-5; D unresolved. This CDR3 comprises 13 residues. Germline lookup yields CDR1 MNHEY and CDR2 SVGAGI. Trimming removed 8 bases from V and 1 base from J, with 11 bases in between. CDR3 bases: TGTGCCAGCGCTTGGGTACCCCAAGAGACCCAGTACTTC. Protein sequence: CASAWVPQETQYF.

This clonotype was detected a few times. The chain carries TRBV25-1 and TRBJ1-2; no definite D call. The V and J ends lost 2 bases and 0 bases respectively, with 4 bases between them. Germline V gene data show CDR1 as MGHDK and CDR2 as SYGVNS. CDR3 length equals 13 residues. The CDR3 loop reads CASSELSNYGYTF. In DNA form, the CDR3 reads TGTGCCAGCAGTGAACTCTCTAACTATGGCTACACCTTC.

Relative to its sample, this clonotype is medium-sized. The CDR3 sequence is CASSLFGAIRESAYEQYF. The CDR3 region has the DNA TGTGCCAGCAGCTTATTCGGTGCAATAAGGGAATCCGCCTACGAGCAGTACTTC. V and J are TRBV11-2 and TRBJ2-7; no clear D. The CDR3 loop spans 18 amino acids. V lost 2 bases, J lost 2 bases, and 22 bases lay in between. The germline V gene has CDR1 SGHAT and CDR2 FQNNGV. Drawing the rest from reference TRBV11-2 and TRBJ2-7, the complete variable domain is EAGVAQSPRYKIIEKRQSVAFWCNPISGHATLYWYQQILGQGPKLLIQFQNNGVVDDSQLPKDRFSAERLKGVDSTLKIQPAKLEDSAVYLCASSLFGAIRESAYEQYFGPGTRLTVT.

This clonotype rates as medium-sized. The gene calls are TRBV27 and TRBJ1-6; D is ambiguous. Trimming cost V 6 bases and J 0 bases, with 6 bases left between them. The CDR3 loop spans 14 amino acids. The V gene's germline CDR1 is MNHEY and CDR2 SMNVEV (reference sequence). CDR3 DNA: TGTGCCAGCAGGTTTCCCTCCTATAATTCACCCCTCCACTTT. Translation: CASRFPSYNSPLHF.